Described below is a single TCR beta chain sequence and its context. Time point of the sample: after dendritic cell vaccination, including at tumor progression/relapse. Libraries were prepared by immunoSEQ multiplex PCR; TCRdb keeps only in-frame clonotypes and omits some of them. The table has some 91,000 clones, 81% seen once. This specimen comes from a study of glioma-infiltrating T cells after dendritic cell vaccination. Looking at the study overall: Patients received three intradermal dendritic cell vaccine injections at biweekly intervals.

Specimen: blood, collected after dendritic cell vaccination. This clonotype originated in a human donor with glioblastoma.

This CDR3 reads CASSLQGNGYTF. The DNA for the CDR3 is TGCGCCAGCAGCTTACAGGGAAATGGCTACACCTTC. J is TRBJ1-2 and V is TRBV5-1, with D possibly TRBD1 on 6 matching bases. The germline CDR1 and CDR2 sequences are SGHRS and YFSETQ. There are 12 residues in the CDR3. With 2 bases removed from V and 6 bases from J, the gap between germline ends came to 8 bases.